This T cell receptor (beta chain) emerged from a study of blood T cells in healthy people across ages. Study-wide results and limits: When one million T cells were used, diversity estimates were thought to be underestimates.

Next came a second PCR, run for about 7 to 11 cycles, which used a sample-barcoded 5' primer along with a J-beta primer mix. One entry per CDR3 protein results from TCRdb running MiXCR on the 5' RACE reads. Here the sample spans hundreds of thousands of distinct CDR3 sequences, 58% being singletons. About this clonotype: Its target is not known.

The CDR3 loop spans 16 amino acids. CDR1 DFQATT and CDR2 SNEGSKA come from the germline V gene (reference sequence). Between the trimmed V and J ends, which lost 6 bases and 10 bases, there was a span of 28 bases. This clonotype was sampled from a man under 40 in good health. The sample was blood. J is TRBJ2-1 and V is TRBV20-1; D possibly uses TRBD1 or TRBD2 (6 bases each). The CDR3 DNA reads as TGCAGTGCAAGCTTACCTTGGGGGGCCTTCATCAGCGAGCAGTTCTTC. Translated, it gives CSASLPWGAFISEQFF.